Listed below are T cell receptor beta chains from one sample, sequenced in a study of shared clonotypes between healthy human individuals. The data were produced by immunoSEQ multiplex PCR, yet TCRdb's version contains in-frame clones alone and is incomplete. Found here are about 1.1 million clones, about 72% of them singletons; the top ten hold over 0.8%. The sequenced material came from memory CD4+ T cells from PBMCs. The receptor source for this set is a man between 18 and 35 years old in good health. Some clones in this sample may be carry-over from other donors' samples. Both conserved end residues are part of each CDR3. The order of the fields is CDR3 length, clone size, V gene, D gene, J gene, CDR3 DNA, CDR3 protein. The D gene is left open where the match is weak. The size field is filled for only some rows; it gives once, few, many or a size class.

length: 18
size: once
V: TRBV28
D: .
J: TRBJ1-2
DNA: TGTGCCAGCAGTTTAGGGGTAACAGGGTCTATCGGTCCCTATGGCTACACCTTC
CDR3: CASSLGVTGSIGPYGYTF

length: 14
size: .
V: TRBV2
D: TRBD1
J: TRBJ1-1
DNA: TGTGCCAGCAGCCTGACAGGGGACGACACTGAAGCTTTCTTT
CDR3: CASSLTGDDTEAFF

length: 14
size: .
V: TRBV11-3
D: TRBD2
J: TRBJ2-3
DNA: TGTGCCAGCAGCTTTGGGACTAGCGCGGATACGCAGTATTTT
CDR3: CASSFGTSADTQYF

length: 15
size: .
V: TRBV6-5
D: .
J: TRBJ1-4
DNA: TGTGCCAGCAGTTACTCGACTGCAACTAATGAAAAACTGTTTTTT
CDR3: CASSYSTATNEKLFF

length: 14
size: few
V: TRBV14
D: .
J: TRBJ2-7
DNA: TGTGCCAGCAGCCGTCAGGGAAGGTCCTACGAGCAGTACTTC
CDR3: CASSRQGRSYEQYF

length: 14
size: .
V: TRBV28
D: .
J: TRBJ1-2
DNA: TGTGCCAGCCTCAGGGCAGGACCGAACTATGGCTACACCTTC
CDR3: CASLRAGPNYGYTF

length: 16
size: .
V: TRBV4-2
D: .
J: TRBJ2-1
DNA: TGTGCCAGCAGCTCCTCAAGTGAGTATTCCTACAATGAGCAGTTCTTC
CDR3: CASSSSSEYSYNEQFF

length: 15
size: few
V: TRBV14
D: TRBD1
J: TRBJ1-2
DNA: TGTGCCAGCAGTTTCACAGGGGGCTACGGCTATGGCTACACCTTC
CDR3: CASSFTGGYGYGYTF

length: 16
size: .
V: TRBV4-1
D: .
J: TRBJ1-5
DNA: TGCGCCAGCAGCCAAGAATCCAGGCTAGTCAATCAGCCCCAGCATTTT
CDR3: CASSQESRLVNQPQHF

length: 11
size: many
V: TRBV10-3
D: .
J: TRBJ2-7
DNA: TGTGCCATCAGTTTCGACAGCGAGCAGTACTTC
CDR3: CAISFDSEQYF

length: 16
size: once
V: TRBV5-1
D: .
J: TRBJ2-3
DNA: TGCGCCAGCAGCTTGGCTTGGGGGAGTGGCACAGATACGCAGTATTTT
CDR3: CASSLAWGSGTDTQYF

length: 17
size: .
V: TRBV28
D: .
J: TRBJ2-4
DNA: TGTGCCAGCAGTTCCAGGGATGGGTTTAGTTCTGGAAACATTCAGTACTTC
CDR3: CASSSRDGFSSGNIQYF

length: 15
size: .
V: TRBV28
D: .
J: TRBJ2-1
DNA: TGTGCCAGCAGTGGCCTCGTCGGGTTGGGCAATGAGCAGTTCTTC
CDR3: CASSGLVGLGNEQFF

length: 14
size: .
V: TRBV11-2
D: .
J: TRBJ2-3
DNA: TGTGCCAGCAGCTTATACCGGGAGATGGATGCGCAGTATTTT
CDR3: CASSLYREMDAQYF

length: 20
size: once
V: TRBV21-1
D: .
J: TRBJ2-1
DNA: TGTGCCAGCAGCAAACCCGGACTAGCGGGAGGGCCCCTCGTAGTCGGTGAGCAGTTCTTC
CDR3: CASSKPGLAGGPLVVGEQFF

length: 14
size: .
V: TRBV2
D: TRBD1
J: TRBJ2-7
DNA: TGTGCCAGCAGAGCTACAGGGGGCGCGGGTGAGCAGTACTTC
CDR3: CASRATGGAGEQYF

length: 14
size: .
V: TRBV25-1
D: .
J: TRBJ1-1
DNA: TGTGCCAGCAGTGAATTGGGCAGGGACACTGAAGCTTTCTTT
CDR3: CASSELGRDTEAFF

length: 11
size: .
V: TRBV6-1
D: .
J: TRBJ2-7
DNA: TGTGCCAGCACCATAGCCTACGAGCAGTACTTC
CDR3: CASTIAYEQYF

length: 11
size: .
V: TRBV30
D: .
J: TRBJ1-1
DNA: TGTGCCTGGAGCGATGGGGCCGACGCTTTCTTT
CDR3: CAWSDGADAFF

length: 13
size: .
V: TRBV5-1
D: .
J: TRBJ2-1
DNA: TGCGCCAGCAGCTTGGCCGGCAGCAATGAGCAGTTCTTC
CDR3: CASSLAGSNEQFF

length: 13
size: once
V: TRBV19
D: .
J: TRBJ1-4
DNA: TGTGCCTCCCGGGGGACCTCTAATGAAAAACTGTTTTTT
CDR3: CASRGTSNEKLFF

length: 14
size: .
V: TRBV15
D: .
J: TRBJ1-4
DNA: TGTGCCACCAGCAGAGGGATACCCGGGCAAAAACTGTTTTTT
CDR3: CATSRGIPGQKLFF

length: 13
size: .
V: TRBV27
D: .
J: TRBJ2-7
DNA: TGTGCCAGCAGTGACCCAAGAACCTACGAGCAGTACTTC
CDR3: CASSDPRTYEQYF

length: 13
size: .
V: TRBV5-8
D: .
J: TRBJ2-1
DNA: TGTGCCAGCATCCGACGGGGGTACAATGAGCAGTTCTTC
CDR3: CASIRRGYNEQFF

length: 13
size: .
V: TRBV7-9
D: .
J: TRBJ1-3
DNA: TGTGCCAGCAGCTATATTGCTGGAAACACCATATATTTT
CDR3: CASSYIAGNTIYF

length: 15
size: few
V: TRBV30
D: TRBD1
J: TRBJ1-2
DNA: TGTGCCTGGGAAAGGGACAGGGCCGGGGGCTATGGCTACACCTTC
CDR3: CAWERDRAGGYGYTF

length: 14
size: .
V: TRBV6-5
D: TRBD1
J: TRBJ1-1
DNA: TGTGCCAGCAGAAAGGGACAGCAAAACACTGAAGCTTTCTTT
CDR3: CASRKGQQNTEAFF

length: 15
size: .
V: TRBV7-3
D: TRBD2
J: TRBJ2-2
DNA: TGTGCCAGCAGCCCCGGACTAGCGGGCACCGGGGAGCTGTTTTTT
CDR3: CASSPGLAGTGELFF

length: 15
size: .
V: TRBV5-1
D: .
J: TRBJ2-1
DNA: TGCGCCAGCAGCTTGCTTACTAGCATTGACAATGAGCAGTTCTTC
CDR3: CASSLLTSIDNEQFF

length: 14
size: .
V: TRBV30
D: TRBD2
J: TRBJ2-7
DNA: TGTGCCTGGAGTTTGGGGACTAGTGTTAACGAGCAGTACTTC
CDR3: CAWSLGTSVNEQYF

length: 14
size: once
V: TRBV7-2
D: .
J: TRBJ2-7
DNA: TGTGCCAGCAGCCCAGCCTCAACCTCCTACGAGCAGTACTTC
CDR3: CASSPASTSYEQYF

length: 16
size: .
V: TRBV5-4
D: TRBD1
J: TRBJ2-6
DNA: TGTGCCAGCAGCATGGACAGGTCGCGGTCCTCCAACGTCCTGACTTTC
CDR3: CASSMDRSRSSNVLTF

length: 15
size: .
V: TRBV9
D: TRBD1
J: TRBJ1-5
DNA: TGTGCCAGCAGCGCCGGGACAGCGAGGAATCAGCCCCAGCATTTT
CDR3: CASSAGTARNQPQHF

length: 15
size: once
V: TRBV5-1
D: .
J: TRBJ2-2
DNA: TGCGCCAGCAGCGCGAAGGGCCCAGCTACCGGGGAGCTGTTTTTT
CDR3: CASSAKGPATGELFF

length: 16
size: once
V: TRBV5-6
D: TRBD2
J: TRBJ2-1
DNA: TGTGCCAGCAGCCCCCTACTAGCGGGAGTGGAGAATGAGCAGTTCTTC
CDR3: CASSPLLAGVENEQFF

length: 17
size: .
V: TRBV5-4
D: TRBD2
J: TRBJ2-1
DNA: TGTGCCAGCAGCCCCGGACTAGCGGGAGTGGTCTACAATGAGCAGTTCTTC
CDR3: CASSPGLAGVVYNEQFF

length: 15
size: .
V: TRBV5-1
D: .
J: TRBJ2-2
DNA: TGCGCCAGCAGCTTGGACAGCTCGAACACCGGGGAGCTGTTTTTT
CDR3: CASSLDSSNTGELFF

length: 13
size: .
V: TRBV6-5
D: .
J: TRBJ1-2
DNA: TGTGCCAGCAGTTACCCGGGGAGGGGTGGCTACACCTTC
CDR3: CASSYPGRGGYTF

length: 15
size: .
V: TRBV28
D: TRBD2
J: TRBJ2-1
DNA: TGTGCCAGCAGTATTAGCGGGAGGCACTACAATGAGCAGTTCTTC
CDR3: CASSISGRHYNEQFF

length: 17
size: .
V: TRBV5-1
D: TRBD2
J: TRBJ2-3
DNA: TGCGCCAGCAGCCCCCAGACTAGCGGGTGGGTAAGAGATACGCAGTATTTT
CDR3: CASSPQTSGWVRDTQYF

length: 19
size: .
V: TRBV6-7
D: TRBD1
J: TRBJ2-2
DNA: TGTGCCAGCAGTTACAGCGGCAGGGGGCCACAGTGGGTTACCGGGGAGCTGTTTTTT
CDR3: CASSYSGRGPQWVTGELFF

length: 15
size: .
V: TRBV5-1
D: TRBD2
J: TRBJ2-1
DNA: TGCGCCAGCAGCTTAGACCTAGCGGGAGGTAATGAGCAGTTCTTC
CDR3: CASSLDLAGGNEQFF

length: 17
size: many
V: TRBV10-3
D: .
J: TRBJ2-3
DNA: TGTGCCATCAGTGAGTCGAACGAGGAGCATTACACAGATACGCAGTATTTT
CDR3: CAISESNEEHYTDTQYF

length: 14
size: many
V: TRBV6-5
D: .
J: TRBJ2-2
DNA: TGTGCCAGCAGTTACTCAGGCGCAGCCGGGGAGCTGTTTTTT
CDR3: CASSYSGAAGELFF

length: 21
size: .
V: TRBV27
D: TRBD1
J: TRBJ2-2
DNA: TGTGCCAGCAGCCCAAGATCACCGGGACAGGGGCCCTCAGCCCTCACCGGGGAGCTGTTTTTT
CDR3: CASSPRSPGQGPSALTGELFF

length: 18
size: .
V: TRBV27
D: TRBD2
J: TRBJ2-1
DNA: TGTGCCAGCAGTCCGACTAGCGGGAGGGCCGGCTCCTACAATGAGCAGTTCTTC
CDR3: CASSPTSGRAGSYNEQFF

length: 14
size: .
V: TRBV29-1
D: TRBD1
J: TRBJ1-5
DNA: TGCAGCGTTCGGGAGACAGGGCCTAATCAGCCCCAGCATTTT
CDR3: CSVRETGPNQPQHF

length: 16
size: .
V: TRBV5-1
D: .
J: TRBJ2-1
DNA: TGCGCCAGCATTAATTCAGGGGCTAGCGGCTACAATGAGCAGTTCTTC
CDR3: CASINSGASGYNEQFF

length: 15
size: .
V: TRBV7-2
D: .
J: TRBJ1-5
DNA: TGTGCCAGCAGCTTATATACGGGGAGCAATCAGCCCCAGCATTTT
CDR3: CASSLYTGSNQPQHF

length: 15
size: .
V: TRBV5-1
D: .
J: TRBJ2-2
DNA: TGCGCCAGCAGCGGATGGACAGTTGACACCGGGGAGCTGTTTTTT
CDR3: CASSGWTVDTGELFF

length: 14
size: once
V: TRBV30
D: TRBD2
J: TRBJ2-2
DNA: TGTGCCTGGACTACTAGCGGAAACACCGGGGAGCTGTTTTTT
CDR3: CAWTTSGNTGELFF